One and the same sample provided the 29 T cell receptor beta chains below, sequenced in a study of blood T cells in healthy people across ages (dated by TCRdb to about 2015). Library preparation employed 5' RACE. The listed sequencing device is Illumina HiSeq 2500. The second PCR ran for roughly 7 to 11 cycles and used a J-beta primer mix along with a sample-barcoded 5' primer. The public sequencing data were trimmed at Q25 with fastp and processed into clonotypes with MiXCR by TCRdb, which kept only in-frame beta chains. Rows with one shared CDR3 protein collapse into an entry with the most common genes and DNA. Present in this sample are 730,000 or so distinct CDR3 sequences, roughly 43% of which were seen just once. The top ten clones comprise about 30% of the sample. The sequencing sample was made of blood. The receptor source for this set is an older man in good health.

This clonotype was observed a handful of times. The chain is built from TRBV28 and TRBJ2-4, with 9 bases lining up with TRBD1. Germline-derived CDR1 and CDR2 are MDHEN and SYDVKM. The J segment lost 9 bases and the V segment lost 2 bases, leaving 11 bases of the junction unmatched. The CDR3 runs to 16 residues. Here the CDR3 DNA reads TGTGCCAGCAGTTTAAGTGGAGGACAGGGGTCTCGCATTCAGTACTTC. This sequence encodes CASSLSGGQGSRIQYF.

CDR3 loop: CASSATGTSGSYEQYF. Here the CDR3 DNA reads TGTGCCAGCAGCGCAACCGGGACTAGCGGATCCTACGAGCAGTACTTC. V and J are TRBV9 and TRBJ2-7; 11 bases are shared with TRBD2. Germline V gives CDR1 SGDLS, CDR2 YYNGEE. Trimming at V came to 3 bases and at J to 1 base, leaving 6 bases not matched to a gene. The CDR3 spans 16 residues.

This clonotype was picked up a small number of times. V is TRBV29-1 and J is TRBJ2-1; maybe TRBD2 (6 bases). Trimming took 4 bases from V and 5 from J, leaving 15 bases between them. The CDR3 runs 14 residues. Germline CDR1 is SQVTM and CDR2 is ANQGSEA. CDR3 nucleotides: TGCAGCGTTGTAGGTGGGAGGCGGAACAATGAGCAGTTCTTC. It encodes CSVVGGRRNNEQFF.

On this clonotype itself: A junction boundary mismatches the germline segment, possibly from a read error. The chain has TRBV11-2 and TRBJ2-4, with D maybe TRBD2 (5 bases). Germline V gives CDR1 SGHAT, CDR2 FQNNGV. The CDR3 has 15 amino acids. The DNA of the CDR3 is TGTGCCAGCAACTTAGATCACGCAGCACTTGGGGAGCAGTACTTC. Translation: CASNLDHAALGEQYF.

On this clonotype itself: An end of the junction differs from the germline gene, which may be a read error. This chain connects TRBV4-2 to TRBJ2-3; D perhaps matches TRBD2 (6 bases). The CDR3 loop spans 17 amino acids. Germline V gives CDR1 LGHNA, CDR2 YNFKEQ. The CDR3 region is CASSQDGTGSLTDTPYF. The CDR3 DNA reads TGTGCCAGCAGCCAAGACGGGACCGGGAGTCTCACAGATACGCCGTATTTT.

The V gene is TRBV10-3, the J gene TRBJ2-5; D is ambiguous. The CDR3 is 13 residues long. Germline V gives CDR1 ENHRY, CDR2 SYGVKD. The V and J ends lost 3 bases and 2 bases respectively, with 7 bases between them. The CDR3 here is CAISERLQETQYF. DNA for the CDR3: TGTGCCATCAGTGAAAGACTGCAAGAGACCCAGTACTTC.

The CDR3 loop is CASIRHQNYGYTF. Here the CDR3 DNA reads TGTGCCAGCATTCGACACCAAAACTATGGCTACACCTTC. This chain links TRBV21-1 with TRBJ1-2. TRBV21-1 is deemed a pseudogene. This CDR3 is built from 13 residues.

The V and J genes are TRBV6-2 or TRBV6-3 and TRBJ2-1; D possibly matches TRBD1 or TRBD2 (5 bases each). There are 15 residues in the CDR3. V gave up 4 bases and J gave up 10 bases, with 20 bases separating them. Per the germline V gene, CDR1 is MNHEY and CDR2 is SVGEGT. CDR3 in DNA: TGTGCCAGCAGTTCCCCCAGGGATGGCGACTACGAGCAGTTCTTC. Translated: CASSSPRDGDYEQFF.

The chain employs TRBV6-5 and TRBJ1-5; a weak D match, TRBD1 (5 bases). Germline assignment: CDR1 MNHEY and CDR2 SVGAGI. V was shortened by 2 bases and J by 2 bases, with 10 bases between the two germline ends. This CDR3 spans 15 amino acids. The CDR3, as DNA: TGTGCCAGCAGTTACGCGTCGGGGGGCAATCAGCCCCAGCATTTT. This encodes CASSYASGGNQPQHF.

This clonotype was recorded a few times. The V and J genes are TRBV6-2 or TRBV6-3 and TRBJ1-1; 7 positions agree with TRBD1. CDR3 length equals 13 residues. In germline, CDR1 is MNHEY, CDR2 SVGEGT. Trimming removed 8 bases from V and 2 bases from J; junction bases left unmatched: 5. The CDR3 is CASQRQGNTEAFF. As DNA, the CDR3 is TGTGCCAGCCAAAGACAGGGTAACACTGAAGCTTTCTTT.

The genes are TRBV20-1 and TRBJ2-5; D not resolved. This CDR3 spans 11 amino acids. V was trimmed by 5 bases and J by 7 bases, leaving 11 bases between them. Germline CDR1 is DFQATT and CDR2 is SNEGSKA (reference sequence). The CDR3 protein is CSARSSGTQYF. CDR3 in DNA: TGCAGTGCTCGGTCATCTGGGACCCAGTACTTC.

This clonotype was found once. The genes are TRBV5-1 and TRBJ2-5, with D hard to call. The DNA end favors TRBJ2-7, so the J call may be wrong. The CDR3 covers 14 residues. From germline, CDR1 is SGHRS and CDR2 YFSETQ. The CDR3 DNA reads TGCGCCAGCAGAGCAGTAGCTGGGTGGGACGAGCAGTACTTC. Its protein product is CASRAVAGWDEQYF.

The chain is built from TRBV7-2 and TRBJ2-3; 10 nucleotides match TRBD2. Germline V gives CDR1 SGHTA, CDR2 FQGNSA. J gave up 2 bases and V 1 base, and 3 bases lay outside the gene matches. There are 16 residues in the CDR3. The DNA for the CDR3 is TGTGCCAGCAGCTTAGGAAGCGGGAGGGCCACAGATACGCAGTATTTT. This gives the protein CASSLGSGRATDTQYF.

Notes on this clonotype: An end of the junction does not agree with germline; a read error may underlie this. The chain joins TRBV6-5 to TRBJ2-3; the match to TRBD2 covers 11 bases. The CDR3 is 15 residues long. Germline CDR1 and CDR2: MNHEY and SVGAGI. CDR3 sequence (DNA): TGTGCCAGCAGTTTTAGCGGGAGGGGCACGGATACGCAGTATTTT. As protein: CASSFSGRGTDTQYF.

This clonotype has a count of ten or more. The chain couples TRBV7-8 to TRBJ2-5; a weak D match, TRBD2 (5 bases). Trimming shortened V by 3 bases and J by 0 bases, and 14 bases separated the two germline ends. The CDR3 is made up of 16 amino acids. Germline CDR1 reads SGHVS; CDR2 reads FQNEAQ. For the CDR3, the DNA is TGTGCCAGCAGCTTGGCCCTTGTGAGGGACCAAGAGACCCAGTACTTC. Protein product: CASSLALVRDQETQYF.

Only a few counts were recorded for this clonotype. In nucleotides, the CDR3 is TGTGCCAGCAGCCATGGTCAGACTAGTTACAATGAGCAGTTCTTC. Amino acid sequence: CASSHGQTSYNEQFF. The chain links TRBV11-2 to TRBJ2-1, with D maybe TRBD2 (6 bases). The germline V gene has CDR1 SGHAT and CDR2 FQNNGV. V lost 5 bases to trimming and J lost 4 bases, with 15 bases between them. The CDR3 has 15 residues.

V gene TRBV7-3 combines with J gene TRBJ2-5, with D possibly being TRBD1 (6 bases). TRBJ2-7 matches the DNA end more closely, so the J call is doubtful. This CDR3 has 16 residues. Germline V gene sequence: CDR1 SGHTA, CDR2 FQGTGA. In DNA form, the CDR3 reads TGTGCCAGCAGCTCTTCCCACCTTACACAGGGTCGCGAGCAGTACTTC. Its protein product is CASSSSHLTQGREQYF.

This clonotype was seen only a few times. V usage is TRBV24-1 and J usage is TRBJ2-3, with D hard to call. The CDR3 runs 16 residues. Trimming stripped 3 bases from V and 2 bases from J, with 14 bases between. The germline gives CDR1 KGHDR, CDR2 SFDVKD. The CDR3 DNA sequence: TGTGCCACCAGTGATAAGGCGGCCAGAGCCACAGATACGCAGTATTTT. Translation: CATSDKAARATDTQYF.

For this clonotype: This may arise from a read error, as a much more abundant clone is one base away. The CDR3 DNA sequence: TGTGCCAGCACCTTAGCGGGGTACAATGAGCAGTACTTC. Its translation is CASTLAGYNEQYF. The chain uses TRBV11-2 and TRBJ2-7; TRBD2 aligns across 8 bases. Germline loops: CDR1 SGHAT, CDR2 FQNNGV. This CDR3 contains 13 residues.

This clonotype has only a few counts. The rearrangement joins TRBV7-2 to TRBJ1-1; D perhaps matches TRBD1 (5 bases). In germline, CDR1 is SGHTA, CDR2 FQGNSA. V was clipped by 3 bases and J by 3 bases, with 8 bases between them. The CDR3 sequence is 13 residues long. CDR3 nucleotide sequence: TGTGCCAGCAGCTTGGAAGGGGACACTGAAGCTTTCTTT. Translation gives CASSLEGDTEAFF.

The chain uses TRBV11-3 and TRBJ2-1; D unresolved. Germline V gene lookup returns CDR1 SGHNT and CDR2 YENEEA. This CDR3 is built from 18 residues. V was trimmed by 2 bases and J by 0 bases, leaving 17 bases between them. CDR3 coding DNA: TGTGCCAGCAGCTTACGTCCCAGAGCCGGAAGCTCCTACAATGAGCAGTTCTTC. As protein: CASSLRPRAGSSYNEQFF.

J is TRBJ2-7 and V is TRBV5-1, with a tentative D call TRBD1 (5 bases). The CDR3 runs to 12 residues. Germline V lookup: CDR1 SGHRS, CDR2 YFSETQ. V was trimmed by 4 bases and J by 5 bases, leaving 10 bases between them. The CDR3 sequence is CASSPDSHEQYF. The CDR3 DNA reads TGCGCCAGCAGCCCTGACAGCCACGAGCAGTACTTC.

This clonotype was detected only a few times. The chain employs TRBV4-3 and TRBJ2-6; D unresolved. Germline assignment: CDR1 LGHNA and CDR2 YSLEER. V dropped 0 bases and J dropped 2 bases, with 8 bases sitting between them. The CDR3 sequence is 16 residues long. This CDR3 is CASSQDNGPGANVLTF. DNA of the CDR3: TGCGCCAGCAGCCAAGATAACGGACCTGGGGCCAACGTCCTGACTTTC.

This sequence joins TRBV5-1 and TRBJ2-5, with D unresolved. The DNA matches TRBJ2-7 better at its end, which makes the J call doubtful. Germline lookup yields CDR1 SGHRS and CDR2 YFSETQ. This CDR3 has 14 residues. In nucleotides, the CDR3 is TGCGCCAGCAGCTTGGGGGGAAACGGCGCCGAGCAGTACTTC. Translation: CASSLGGNGAEQYF.

Only one count was recorded for this clonotype. The chain recombines TRBV13 with TRBJ2-5, with TRBD2 matching over 15 bases. Germline CDR1 and CDR2: PRHDT and FYEKMQ (reference sequence). With 2 bases clipped from V and 7 bases from J, the junction kept 5 bases outside the gene matches. The CDR3 covers 16 residues. DNA of the CDR3: TGTGCCAGCAGCTTACGGACTAGCGGGGGGGCGCGGACCCAGTACTTC. Its translation: CASSLRTSGGARTQYF.

The genes are TRBV15 and TRBJ2-3; D gene ambiguous. Germline V gene sequence: CDR1 LNHNV, CDR2 YYDKDF (reference sequence). Trimming stripped 1 base from V and 2 bases from J, with 10 bases between. The CDR3 has 15 residues. The CDR3 DNA reads TGTGCCACCAGCAGAGGAGTAAAAATCACAGATACGCAGTATTTT. This encodes CATSRGVKITDTQYF.

Worth noting for this clonotype: A much bigger clone sits one base away, suggesting this may be a read error. This chain connects TRBV10-3 to TRBJ1-1; D is unresolved. The CDR3 is 13 amino acids. Germline-derived CDR1 and CDR2 are ENHRY and SYGVKD. The CDR3 region has the DNA TGTGCCAGCAGTGAGTCGATGGGCAGGGAAGCTTTCTTT. The encoded protein is CASSESMGREAFF.

Many counts were recorded for this clonotype. The rearrangement links TRBV29-1 to TRBJ1-2; 8 bases match TRBD1. With V trimmed by 0 bases and J by 5 bases, 8 bases remained unmatched. Germline CDR1 and CDR2: SQVTM and ANQGSEA. This CDR3 region has 15 residues. In DNA form, the CDR3 reads TGCAGCGTTGAAGACCCGGGACAGGTTATATATGGCTACACCTTC. Protein: CSVEDPGQVIYGYTF.

Worth noting for this clonotype: Just one base apart from a much larger clone, this may be a read error. The chain joins TRBV20-1 to TRBJ1-1; tentative D call: TRBD1 (6 bases). Germline CDR1 is DFQATT and CDR2 is SNEGSKA (reference sequence). The CDR3 contains 15 residues. V lost 1 base, J lost 5 bases, and 17 bases lay in between. The CDR3 DNA sequence: TGCAGTGCTAGAGGGGACGGGGGGCGGGGAACTGAAGCTTTCTTT. This gives the protein CSARGDGGRGTEAFF.